These 17 T cell receptor beta chains originate from one sample sequenced in a study of CD8 T cells in Susac syndrome (dated by TCRdb to between 2017 and 2020). Receptor libraries were prepared by the immunoSEQ multiplex PCR assay. RNA was extracted using the RNeasy kit, and about 0.5 to 1 ug of the RNA was reverse transcribed with random hexamers. TCRdb handled the public reads itself, with Q25 trimming in fastp and clone calling in MiXCR, and kept productive beta chains. Rows are unified per CDR3 protein, each entry keeping the most common DNA and genes. For this sample the table gives 100,000 to 150,000 distinct CDR3 sequences, of which more than 85% were detected only once. The ten largest account for roughly 0.33% of the sample. The sample consisted of CD8+ T cells from PBMCs. The receptors were sampled from a human donor with multiple sclerosis.

The chain recombines TRBV6-5 with TRBJ2-1, with 11 bases identical to TRBD1. Trimming removed 2 bases from V and 7 bases from J; junction bases left unmatched: 1. There are 14 residues in the CDR3. CDR1 and CDR2 (germline): MNHEY, SVGAGI. DNA of the CDR3: TGTGCCAGCAGTTACGGACAGGGGGCAAATGAGCAGTTCTTC. It is translated as CASSYGQGANEQFF.

This clonotype has more than one count but fewer than ten. This sequence joins TRBV6-5 and TRBJ2-1; no definite D call. Trimming left V 0 bases short and J 5 bases short, with 5 bases between. CDR1 is MNHEY and CDR2 is SVGAGI in the germline V gene. The CDR3 contains 13 residues. The CDR3 is CASSYSKNNEQFF. As DNA, the CDR3 is TGTGCCAGCAGTTACTCCAAGAACAATGAGCAGTTCTTC.

The chain has TRBV6-2 or TRBV6-3 and TRBJ2-7; 9 bases fit TRBD1. J was trimmed by 6 bases and V by 0 bases; bases with no gene match: 6. The CDR3 loop spans 15 amino acids. CDR1 is MNHEY, CDR2 SVGEGT, per germline. The CDR3 loop reads CASSYSKGQGAEQYF. CDR3 coding DNA: TGTGCCAGCAGTTACTCGAAGGGACAGGGCGCCGAGCAGTACTTC.

The rearrangement links TRBV20-1 to TRBJ2-3; 8 nucleotides line up with TRBD1. The CDR3 loop spans 15 amino acids. Trimming removed 4 bases from V and 10 bases from J; junction bases left unmatched: 16. Germline values: CDR1 DFQATT, CDR2 SNEGSKA (reference sequence). The CDR3 DNA is TGCAGTGCTATACGACAGGGGTCTACCGGGAAGGCGCAGTATTTT. This codes for CSAIRQGSTGKAQYF.

This chain connects TRBV16 to TRBJ2-5; the D gene is possibly TRBD2 (6 bases). Germline V CDR1 and CDR2: KGHSY, FQNENV. V lost 1 base and J 7 bases, leaving 16 bases between the germline ends. CDR3 length: 15 amino acids. CDR3 bases: TGTGCCAGCAGCCAATTTTCCGGGAGTCATGTGACCCAGTACTTC. Translation: CASSQFSGSHVTQYF.

The V and J genes are TRBV9 and TRBJ2-3; 9 positions match TRBD2. Per the germline V gene, CDR1 is SGDLS and CDR2 is YYNGEE. This CDR3 region has 15 residues. J lost 4 bases, V lost 4 bases, and 7 bases had no gene match. CDR3 in amino acids: CASSLSGRLADTQYF. The CDR3 nucleotides are TGTGCCAGCAGCCTTAGCGGGAGATTGGCAGATACGCAGTATTTT.

The chain is built from TRBV24-1 and TRBJ2-5; the D gene is possibly TRBD2 (5 bases). V gave up 7 bases and J gave up 2 bases, with 19 bases separating them. The CDR3 runs 16 residues. Germline values: CDR1 KGHDR, CDR2 SFDVKD. The CDR3 is CATSRGRAAIQETQYF. The CDR3 DNA sequence: TGTGCCACCAGCCGAGGTCGAGCGGCCATACAAGAGACCCAGTACTTC.

The chain's CDR3 is CASSYLAPGLRYNSPLHF. The DNA of the CDR3 is TGTGCCAGCAGTTACCTCGCCCCGGGCCTTAGGTATAATTCACCCCTCCACTTT. This chain uses TRBV6-5 with TRBJ1-6; D is undetermined. The V gene's germline CDR1 is MNHEY and CDR2 SVGAGI. The CDR3 totals 18 residues. Trimming pared 2 bases from V and 4 bases from J, leaving 18 bases between.

The CDR3 coding sequence is TGTGCCAGCAGTTACACCGCTTCGAACACTGAAGCTTTCTTT. This sequence encodes CASSYTASNTEAFF. This chain joins TRBV6-5 and TRBJ1-1; D not certain. CDR3 length: 14 amino acids. The germline V and J ends were trimmed by 2 bases and 1 base, with 8 bases remaining between them. CDR1 is MNHEY and CDR2 is SVGAGI in the germline V gene.

This sequence joins TRBV29-1 and TRBJ1-2, with unresolved D. Germline V lookup: CDR1 SQVTM, CDR2 ANQGSEA. This CDR3 has 10 residues. Trimming removed 4 bases from V and 8 bases from J, with 8 bases in between. For the CDR3, the DNA is TGCAGCGTTGGGGGTGACGGCTACACCTTC. Its protein product is CSVGGDGYTF.

The rearrangement links TRBV9 to TRBJ2-5, with D perhaps being TRBD1 or TRBD2 (5 bases each). V lost 0 bases to trimming and J lost 1 base, with 13 bases between them. This CDR3 spans 16 amino acids. Germline V CDR1 and CDR2: SGDLS, YYNGEE. CDR3 DNA: TGTGCCAGCAGCGTAGGAGGGGATGGGATCCAAGAGACCCAGTACTTC. The encoded protein is CASSVGGDGIQETQYF. Variable domain in full (rest from reference TRBV9 and TRBJ2-5): DSGVTQTPKHLITATGQRVTLRCSPRSGDLSVYWYQQSLDQGLQFLIQYYNGEERAKGNILERFSAQQFPDLHSELNLSSLELGDSALYFCASSVGGDGIQETQYFGPGTRLLVL.

DNA for the CDR3: TGTGCCGGGAACCGGGACAGGGCAGATACGCAGTATTTT. Its protein is CAGNRDRADTQYF. The rearrangement joins TRBV2 to TRBJ2-3, with 9 positions matching TRBD1. V gave up 11 bases and J gave up 4 bases; unmatched junction bases: 7. The CDR3 loop spans 13 amino acids. Germline loops: CDR1 SNHLY, CDR2 FYNNEI.

The V and J genes are TRBV12-3 or TRBV12-4 and TRBJ2-3, with TRBD2 identical over 11 bases. V trimming: 4 bases; J trimming: 3 bases; junction bases outside the gene matches: 12. The length of the CDR3 is 18 residues. The CDR3 DNA reads TGTGCCAGCAGTTCCCCGGGACTAGCGGAGCCAGGGACAGATACGCAGTATTTT. This encodes CASSSPGLAEPGTDTQYF.

The rearrangement links TRBV6-2 or TRBV6-3 to TRBJ2-7; perhaps TRBD1 as D (5 bases). Trimming cost V 2 bases and J 7 bases, with 12 bases left between them. This CDR3 is 13 amino acids long. Germline V lookup: CDR1 MNHEY, CDR2 SVGEGT. The CDR3 DNA is TGTGCCAGCAGTTACACCCGACAGCGTGAGCAGTACGTC. As protein: CASSYTRQREQYV.

The V call is TRBV15, the J call TRBJ2-7, with a possible D match to TRBD2 (5 bases). V shed 0 bases and J shed 4 bases, with 10 bases lying between them. Per the germline V gene, CDR1 is LNHNV and CDR2 is YYDKDF (reference sequence). The CDR3 has 14 residues. This CDR3 is CATSRDLRDYEQYF. The CDR3 bases are TGTGCCACCAGCAGAGATCTTCGGGATTACGAGCAGTACTTC.

The rearrangement joins TRBV27 to TRBJ2-5; D remains unclear. This CDR3 is built from 13 residues. The V gene's germline CDR1 is MNHEY and CDR2 SMNVEV (reference sequence). V was clipped by 2 bases and J by 9 bases, with 13 bases between them. The CDR3 nucleotides read TGTGCCAGCAGTTTAAGTCGGCTAGATCCCCAGTACTTC. Residues: CASSLSRLDPQYF.

The rearrangement links TRBV20-1 to TRBJ2-7, with D unresolved. CDR1 is DFQATT and CDR2 is SNEGSKA in the germline V gene (reference sequence). The CDR3 contains 13 residues. V lost 1 base and J 3 bases, leaving 10 bases between the germline ends. CDR3 residues: CSARADGDYEQYV. The CDR3, as DNA: TGCAGTGCTAGAGCCGACGGAGACTACGAGCAGTACGTC.